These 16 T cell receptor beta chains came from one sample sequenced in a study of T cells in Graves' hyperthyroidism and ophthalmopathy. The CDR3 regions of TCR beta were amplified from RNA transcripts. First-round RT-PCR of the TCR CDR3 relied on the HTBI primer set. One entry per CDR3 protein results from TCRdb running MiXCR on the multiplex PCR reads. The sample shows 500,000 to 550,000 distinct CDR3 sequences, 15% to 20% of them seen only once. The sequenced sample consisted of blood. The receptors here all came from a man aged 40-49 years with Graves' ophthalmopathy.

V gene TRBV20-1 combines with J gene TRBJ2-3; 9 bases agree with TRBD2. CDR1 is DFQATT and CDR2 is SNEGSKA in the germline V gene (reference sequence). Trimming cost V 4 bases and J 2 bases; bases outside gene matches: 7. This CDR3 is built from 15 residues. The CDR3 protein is CSAIGAGGHTDTQYF. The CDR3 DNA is TGCAGTGCTATTGGGGCGGGGGGGCACACAGATACGCAGTATTTT.

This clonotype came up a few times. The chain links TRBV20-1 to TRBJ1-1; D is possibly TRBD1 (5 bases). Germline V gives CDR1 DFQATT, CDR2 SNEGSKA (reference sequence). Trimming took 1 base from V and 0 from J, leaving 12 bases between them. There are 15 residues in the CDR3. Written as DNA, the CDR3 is TGCAGTGCTAGAGGACAGAGTAGCATGAACACTGAAGCTTTCTTT. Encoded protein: CSARGQSSMNTEAFF.

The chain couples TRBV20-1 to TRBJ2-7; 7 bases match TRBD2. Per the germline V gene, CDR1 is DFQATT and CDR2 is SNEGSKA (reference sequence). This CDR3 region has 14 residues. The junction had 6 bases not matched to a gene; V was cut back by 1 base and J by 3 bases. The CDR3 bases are TGCAGTGCTAGAGGGCGGGGGTCTCTCTACGAGCAGTACTTC. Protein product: CSARGRGSLYEQYF.

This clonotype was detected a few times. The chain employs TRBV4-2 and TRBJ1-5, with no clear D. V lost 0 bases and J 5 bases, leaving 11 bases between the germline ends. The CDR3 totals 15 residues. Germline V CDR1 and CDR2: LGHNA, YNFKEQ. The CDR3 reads CASSQDGVSDQPQHF. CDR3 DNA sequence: TGTGCCAGCAGCCAAGATGGCGTCTCCGATCAGCCCCAGCATTTT.

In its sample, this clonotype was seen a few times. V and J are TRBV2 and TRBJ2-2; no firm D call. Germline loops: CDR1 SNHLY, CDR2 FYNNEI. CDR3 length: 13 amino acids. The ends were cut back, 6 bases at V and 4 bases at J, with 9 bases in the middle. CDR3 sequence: CASRTWGTGELFF. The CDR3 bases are TGTGCCAGCAGGACGTGGGGCACCGGGGAGCTGTTTTTT.

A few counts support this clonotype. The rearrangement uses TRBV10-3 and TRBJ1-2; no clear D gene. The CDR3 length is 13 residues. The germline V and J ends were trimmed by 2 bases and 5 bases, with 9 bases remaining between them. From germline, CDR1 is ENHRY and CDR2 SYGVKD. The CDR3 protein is CAISEEVGYGYTF. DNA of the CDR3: TGTGCCATCAGTGAGGAGGTCGGGTATGGCTACACCTTC.

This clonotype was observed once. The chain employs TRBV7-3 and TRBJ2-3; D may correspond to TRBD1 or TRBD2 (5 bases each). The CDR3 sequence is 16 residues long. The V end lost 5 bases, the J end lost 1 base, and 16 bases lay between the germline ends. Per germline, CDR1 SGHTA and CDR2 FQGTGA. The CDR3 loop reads CASSPMEQEGTDTQYF. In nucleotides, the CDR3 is TGTGCCAGCAGCCCCATGGAACAGGAGGGCACAGATACGCAGTATTTT.

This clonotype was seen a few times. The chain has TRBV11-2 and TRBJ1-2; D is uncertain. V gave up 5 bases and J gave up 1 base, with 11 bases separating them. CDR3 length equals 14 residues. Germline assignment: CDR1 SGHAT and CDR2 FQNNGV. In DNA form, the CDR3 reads TGTGCCAGCAGCACCAACGTTGGTAACTATGGCTACACCTTC. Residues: CASSTNVGNYGYTF. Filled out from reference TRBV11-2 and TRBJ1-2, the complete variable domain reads EAGVAQSPRYKIIEKRQSVAFWCNPISGHATLYWYQQILGQGPKLLIQFQNNGVVDDSQLPKDRFSAERLKGVDSTLKIQPAKLEDSAVYLCASSTNVGNYGYTFGSGTRLTVV.

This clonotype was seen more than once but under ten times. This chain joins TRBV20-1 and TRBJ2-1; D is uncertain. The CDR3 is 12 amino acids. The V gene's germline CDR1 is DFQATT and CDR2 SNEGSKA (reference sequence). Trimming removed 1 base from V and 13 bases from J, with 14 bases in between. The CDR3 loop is CSARGIIVLQFF. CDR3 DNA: TGCAGTGCTAGAGGGATAATAGTCCTTCAGTTCTTC.

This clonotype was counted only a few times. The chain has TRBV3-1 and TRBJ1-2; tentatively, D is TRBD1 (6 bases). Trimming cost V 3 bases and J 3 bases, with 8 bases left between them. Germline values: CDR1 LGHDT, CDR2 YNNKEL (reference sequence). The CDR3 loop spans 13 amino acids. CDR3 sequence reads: CASSHQGYYGYTF. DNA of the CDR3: TGTGCCAGCAGCCATCAGGGGTACTATGGCTACACCTTC.

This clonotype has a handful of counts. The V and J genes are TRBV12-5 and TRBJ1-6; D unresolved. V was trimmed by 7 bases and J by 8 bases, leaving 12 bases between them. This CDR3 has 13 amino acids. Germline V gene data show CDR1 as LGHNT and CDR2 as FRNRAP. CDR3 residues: CASATAVDSPLHF. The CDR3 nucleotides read TGTGCTAGTGCTACGGCGGTGGATTCACCCCTCCACTTT.

The CDR3: CASSPSDEDYEQYF. The CDR3 DNA sequence: TGTGCCAGCAGTCCATCTGACGAGGACTACGAGCAGTACTTC. This chain uses TRBV28 with TRBJ2-7; no definite D call. Looked up from germline, CDR1 is MDHEN and CDR2 is SYDVKM. V lost 5 bases and J lost 3, with 14 bases in between. This CDR3 region has 14 residues.

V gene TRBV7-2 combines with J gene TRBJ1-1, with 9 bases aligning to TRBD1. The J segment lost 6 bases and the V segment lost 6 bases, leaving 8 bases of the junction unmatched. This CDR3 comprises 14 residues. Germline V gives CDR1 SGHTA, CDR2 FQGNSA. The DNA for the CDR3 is TGTGCCAGCAGAACCGACAGGGGGGGGGCTGAAGCTTTCTTT. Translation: CASRTDRGGAEAFF.

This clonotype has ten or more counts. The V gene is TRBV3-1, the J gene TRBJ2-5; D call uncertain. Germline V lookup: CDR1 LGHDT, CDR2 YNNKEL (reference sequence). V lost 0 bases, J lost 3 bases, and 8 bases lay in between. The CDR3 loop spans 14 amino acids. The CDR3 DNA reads TGTGCCAGCAGCCAAGATCCTGGTAAAGAGACCCAGTACTTC. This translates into CASSQDPGKETQYF.

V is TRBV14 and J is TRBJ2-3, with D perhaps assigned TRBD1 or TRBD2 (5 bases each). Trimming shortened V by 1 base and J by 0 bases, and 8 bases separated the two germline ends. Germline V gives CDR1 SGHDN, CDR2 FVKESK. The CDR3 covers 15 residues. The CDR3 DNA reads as TGTGCCAGCAGCCAAGTAGGGGACAGCACAGATACGCAGTATTTT. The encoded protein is CASSQVGDSTDTQYF.

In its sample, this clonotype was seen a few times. The CDR3 sequence is CASSLWRAQETQYF. CDR3 DNA: TGTGCCAGCAGCCTCTGGCGGGCCCAAGAGACCCAGTACTTC. The chain uses TRBV12-3 or TRBV12-4 and TRBJ2-5, with D perhaps matching TRBD2 (5 bases). This CDR3 contains 14 residues. The V and J ends lost 6 bases and 1 base respectively, with 12 bases between them.